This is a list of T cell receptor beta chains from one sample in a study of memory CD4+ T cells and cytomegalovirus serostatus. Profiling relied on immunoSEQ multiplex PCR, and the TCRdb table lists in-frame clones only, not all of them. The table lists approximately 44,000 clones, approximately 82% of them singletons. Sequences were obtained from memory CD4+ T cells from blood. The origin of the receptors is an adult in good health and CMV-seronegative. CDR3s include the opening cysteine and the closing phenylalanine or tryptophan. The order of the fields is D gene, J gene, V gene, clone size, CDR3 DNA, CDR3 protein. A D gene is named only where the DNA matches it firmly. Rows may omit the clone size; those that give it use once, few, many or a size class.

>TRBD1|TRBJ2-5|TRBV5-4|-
TGTGCCAGCAGCTACTACCGACAGGGTAGAGGAGAGACCCAGTACTTC
CASSYYRQGRGETQYF
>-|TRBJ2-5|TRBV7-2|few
TGTGCCAGCAGTCGGGGGCGAGAGACCCAGTACTTC
CASSRGRETQYF
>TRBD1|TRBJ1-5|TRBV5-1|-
TGCGCCAGCAGTTTTGGACAGGGGGCCAATCAGCCCCAGCATTTT
CASSFGQGANQPQHF
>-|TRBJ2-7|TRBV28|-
TGTGCCAGCAGGGGTCAATACGAGCAGTACTTC
CASRGQYEQYF
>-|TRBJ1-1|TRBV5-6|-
TGTGCCAGCAGCTTGGTGGACAGCCTTGAAGCTTTCTTT
CASSLVDSLEAFF
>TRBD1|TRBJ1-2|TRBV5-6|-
TGTGCCAGCAGCCATCTAGCAGGGGGCAATGGCTACACCTTC
CASSHLAGGNGYTF
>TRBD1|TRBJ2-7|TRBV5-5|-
TGTGCCAGCAACCAAGGGACAGGGGAAGAGCAGTACTTC
CASNQGTGEEQYF
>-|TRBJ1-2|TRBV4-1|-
TGCGCCAGCAGCCTCCCCGGTAAGGGCTTTGGCTACACCTTC
CASSLPGKGFGYTF
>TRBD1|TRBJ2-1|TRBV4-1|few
TGCGCCAGCAACAAGGGGGCCGACACTTCCTACAATGAGCAGTTCTTC
CASNKGADTSYNEQFF
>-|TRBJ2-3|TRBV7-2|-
TGTGCCAGCAGCAAGTCGGTAGGAGATACGCAGTATTTT
CASSKSVGDTQYF
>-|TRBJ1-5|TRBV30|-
TGTGCCTGGAGTGTATCAGGCAATCAGCCCCAGCATTTT
CAWSVSGNQPQHF
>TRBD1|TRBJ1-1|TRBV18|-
TGTGCCAGCTCACCCTTGCCAGGGGGCGCGACTGAAGCTTTCTTT
CASSPLPGGATEAFF
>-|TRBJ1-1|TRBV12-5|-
TGTGCTAGTGGTTTGGGCCTTTCTGGGAACACTGAAGCTTTCTTT
CASGLGLSGNTEAFF
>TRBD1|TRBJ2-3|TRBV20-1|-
TGCAGTGCTACTACCGGGACAGGATGGTATTTT
CSATTGTGWYF
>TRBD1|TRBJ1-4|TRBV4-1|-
TGCGCCAGCAGCCGCGGACAGGGCGGAGGTAATGAAAAACTGTTTTTT
CASSRGQGGGNEKLFF
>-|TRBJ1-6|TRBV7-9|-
TGTGCCAGCGGGGATAATTCACCCCTCCACTTT
CASGDNSPLHF
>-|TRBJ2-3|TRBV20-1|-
TGCAGTGCTAGAGATCTTTCGACGCAGTATTTT
CSARDLSTQYF
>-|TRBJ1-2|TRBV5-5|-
TGTGCCAGCAGCCAGCAGGCAGAGTCCTTCTATGGCTACACCTTC
CASSQQAESFYGYTF
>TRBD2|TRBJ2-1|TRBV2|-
TGTGCCAGCAGTGCCCAATTAGCGGGGTTCTACAATGAGCAGTTCTTC
CASSAQLAGFYNEQFF
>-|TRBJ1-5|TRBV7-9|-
TGTGCCAGCAGCTTGACAGGAAATCAGCCCCAGCATTTT
CASSLTGNQPQHF
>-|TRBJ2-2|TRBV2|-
TGTGCCAGCAGTGAAACTAGCCGGGCCGGGGAGCTGTTTTTT
CASSETSRAGELFF
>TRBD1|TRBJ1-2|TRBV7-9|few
TGTGCCAGCAGCCCCTCGACAGGGAGGGACTATGGCTACACCTTC
CASSPSTGRDYGYTF
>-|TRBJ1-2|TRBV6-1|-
TGTGCCAGCAGTCGACAGATGATAGACTATGGCTACACCTTC
CASSRQMIDYGYTF
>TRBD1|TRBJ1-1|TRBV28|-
TGTGCCAGCAGGATACAGGGGCCTGGGGCTTTCTTT
CASRIQGPGAFF
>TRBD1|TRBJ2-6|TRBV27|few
TGTGCCAGCAGGTTGGCACAGGGGGATCCTGGGGCCAACGTCCTGACTTTC
CASRLAQGDPGANVLTF
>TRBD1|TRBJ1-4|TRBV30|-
TGTGCCTGGAGTTCAGGGGGCGCGAGGGAAAAACTGTTTTTT
CAWSSGGAREKLFF
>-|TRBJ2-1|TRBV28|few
TGTGCCAGCAGACTAGGGACAACCAATGAGCAGTTCTTC
CASRLGTTNEQFF
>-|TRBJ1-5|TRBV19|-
TGTGCCAGTAGTATAGTGGGGGGCGCGGGCAATCAGCCCCAGCATTTT
CASSIVGGAGNQPQHF
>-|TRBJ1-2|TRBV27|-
TGTGCCAGCGCAAAGGACAGCCTAATCTATGGCTACACCTTC
CASAKDSLIYGYTF
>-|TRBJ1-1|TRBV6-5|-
TGTGCCAGCACTTCAGTGAACACTGAAGCTTTCTTT
CASTSVNTEAFF
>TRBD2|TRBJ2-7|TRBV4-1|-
TGCGCCAGCAGCCAAGAACTAGCGGGGCTCTACGAGCAGTACTTC
CASSQELAGLYEQYF
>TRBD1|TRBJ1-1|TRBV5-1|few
TGCGCCAGCAGCTCGACAGGGGGCGCAGGAATTGGGGAAGCTTTCTTT
CASSSTGGAGIGEAFF
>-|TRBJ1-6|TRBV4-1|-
TGCGCCAGCAGCCAAGTTATTACCGGGACTAAGAATTCACCCCTCCACTTT
CASSQVITGTKNSPLHF
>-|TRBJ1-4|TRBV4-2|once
TGTGCCAGCAGCCAACCTGGACTGTCTTCAACTAATGAAAAACTGTTTTTT
CASSQPGLSSTNEKLFF
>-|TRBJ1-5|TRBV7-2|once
TGTGCCAGCAGCCCTTACAGTACTTTGAATGGTAATCAGCCCCAGCATTTT
CASSPYSTLNGNQPQHF
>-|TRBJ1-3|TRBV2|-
TGTGCCAGCAGTTCACGACCGACCAGTGTTGCGGGAAACACCATATATTTT
CASSSRPTSVAGNTIYF
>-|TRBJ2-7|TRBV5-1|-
TGCGCCAGCAGCTCCCCAATAAGCGCCGGGACAAGCCAGAGCTACGAGCAGTACTTC
CASSSPISAGTSQSYEQYF
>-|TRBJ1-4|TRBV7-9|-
TGTGCCAGCACCCGGTCTGAAAAACTGTTTTTT
CASTRSEKLFF
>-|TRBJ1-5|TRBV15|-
TGTGCCACCAGCAGAGATCGCGGTCACCAGTTAAATCAGCCCCAGCATTTT
CATSRDRGHQLNQPQHF